This T cell receptor (beta chain) was recorded in a study of cytomegalovirus exposure and HLA in healthy donors (dated by TCRdb to the late 2010s). For context, the study as a whole: An earlier analysis of approximately 550 of the donors reported 250 to 300 Gb of sequence data and some 100 million unique TCR beta sequences from 150 million to 200 million T cells. Donor age, sex, ethnicity and CMV serostatus were compiled together with the repertoire data. The number of typed donors differed by locus: 629-630 for A, B, C, DRB1 and DQB1; 522 for DQA1; 600 to 610 for DPA1; and about 450 for DPB1. Both class I and class II loci were covered by HLA typing, at four-digit resolution. Among the roughly 400 genotyped donors, about 85% belonged to the genetic ancestry cluster associated with self-reported Caucasian donors. An early release covering 550 to 700 HLA-typed donors comprised about 290 gigabases of sequencing data and tens of millions of unique TCR sequences. Besides the first cohort of around 670 subjects, a separate validation cohort made up of 120 different subjects was used. All discovery cohort repertoires had been generated on a single sequencing platform. In the later analysis, no new phenotypic data were used to find candidate immune exposures; instead, reliance was placed on TCR beta sequences and their occurrence across donors. Using immunosequencing, the study profiled T cell repertoires from 666 subjects and related those repertoires to cytomegalovirus serostatus. In an earlier analysis of roughly 540 of the donors, high-throughput TCR beta sequencing was used to judge whether each TCR beta V gene segment behaved as functional or pseudogenic. High-throughput TCR immunosequencing, statistical association of individual TCRs with disease status, and machine learning were combined to predict cytomegalovirus infection status. The study aimed to test whether signatures of past pathogen exposure could be identified by cataloging public T cell receptors. In a later genetic analysis, genome-wide SNP genotypes for about 55% of the roughly 700 donors were used, and that subset was treated as a discovery cohort. On average, around 200,000 unique TCR beta nucleotide sequences were sequenced per donor among 398 genotyped donors of the cohort, with roughly 18% of those sequences being non-productive. In a later analysis, previously published TCR beta repertoires from several hundred donors were re-analyzed and high-resolution HLA genotyping was added so that TCR occurrence patterns could be studied. Roughly 5 DR-DQ haplotypes were treated as single units for association and clustering because of strong linkage in the cohort.

The method was the immunoSEQ multiplex PCR assay. For the multiplex PCR, a mixture combining 60 forward primers for TCR Vbeta segments and 13 reverse primers for TCR Jbeta segments was used. A multiplex PCR assay on genomic DNA amplified the CDR3 region of rearranged TCR beta genes. On the Illumina HiSeq System, the amplified TCR beta libraries were sequenced as 87-base-pair reads. As for the authors' bioinformatics: A later analysis tallied roughly 80 million unique TCR beta chains across the 600 to 700 repertoires, and about 12 million of those chains were shared by two or more donors. Raw reads were error-corrected and collapsed into unique sequences by a nearest-neighbor algorithm in which closely related sequences were merged to remove PCR and sequencing errors. Alignment of CDR3 sequences to IMGT reference sequences was used to assign V, D and J gene segments. For a sequence to be retained, at least a six-nucleotide match to both a V gene segment and a J gene segment was required. Rearrangements were called productive when the CDR3 lacked stop codons and stayed in frame with V and J; all others were non-productive. Following IMGT convention, CDR3 was defined as the stretch from the second conserved V-encoded cysteine to the conserved J-encoded phenylalanine. The earlier analysis of a few hundred of the donors excluded sequences that lacked an unambiguous match to a single V gene segment. In an earlier analysis of some 590 of the donors, a V segment was called functional when productive rearrangements were above 56.7%, and segregating when the standard deviation between donors exceeded 5%. A statistical classification framework was built for diagnosing cytomegalovirus status from the catalog of TCR beta chain sequences. A later analysis assigned V and J genes by comparing TCR nucleotide sequences with IMGT/GENE-DB human TR gene sequences. The TCRdist pipeline was used in a later analysis to assign CDR3 sequences and most-parsimonious VDJ recombination scenarios. In a later analysis, each TCR beta chain was defined by its CDR3 amino acid sequence together with its V-gene family, and reads without a unique V-gene family were excluded. As a way to deal with suspected cross-contamination and a sequencing artifact, a later analysis dropped more than 500 nucleotide sequences that were highly shared and had low generation probability. For each public chain, a later analysis derived a clonal expansion index from normalized ranks of inferred template counts within each repertoire. In a later analysis, generation probabilities were computed with a VDJ recombination model fitted to out-of-frame rearrangements, and the resulting probabilities were checked against IGoR. In a later analysis, hypergeometric tests were used to score TCR-TCR, TCR-HLA and TCR-CMV co-occurrence, with a repertoire-size bias correction applied to TCR pairs. A later analysis estimated false discovery rates by permuting HLA or CMV assignments 20 times. In a later analysis, co-occurring TCRs were grouped using DBSCAN, with TCRdist sequence similarity added in when clustering inside HLA-allele-positive subsets. For co-occurrence clustering, repertoires with fewer than 30,000 or more than 120,000 public chains were excluded, along with roughly 5 repertoires with anomalous nucleotide sharing. TCRdb mirrors the immuneACCESS table, restricted to in-frame sequences. Some clones are absent from its copies; in checked studies, under half trace to an unresolved V gene, and the reason for the others is unknown. That table furnishes V, J and clone size, whereas the DNA furnished D and trimming. Counted in this sample were tens of thousands of clones; 70% to 75% of them appeared once. 10% to 12% of the sample comes from the top ten.

The cohort was made up of roughly 670 healthy bone marrow donors. Cohort members were all nominally healthy when sampled, although unrecorded immune exposures were likely present. CMV serostatus was positive for about 290 and negative for 352 of the 666 cohort members, and was not recorded for this donor. Every donor gave a peripheral blood sample, and the peripheral blood mononuclear cells from that sample were used for TCR beta sequencing. Genomic DNA was extracted from the blood cell samples with the Qiagen DNeasy Blood Extraction Kit. The full study reports these points: A later analysis associated about 17,000 TCR beta sequences with specific HLA alleles at a false discovery rate of 0.05. Only TCR beta chains were sequenced in this cohort, and the absence of alpha or paired-chain data limited detectable features. A further reported finding was that TCR beta sequences accurately predicted the HLA-A and HLA-B alleles for most subjects in the first cohort. Linkage disequilibrium might explain the correlated functional status among segregating V segments, but an unknown experimental factor could not be ruled out. A later genetic analysis associated a missense DCLRE1C variant with V-gene and J-gene trimming of TCR beta chains, and an independent cohort replicated the association. The classifier was reported to diagnose cytomegalovirus status with high specificity and sensitivity in both the original cohort and the validation cohort. A few of the identified cytomegalovirus-associated TCR beta chains were confirmed in vitro to be specific for cytomegalovirus antigens. A group of highly shared sequence variants was considered likely to be a technical artifact of the sequencing pipeline. A later analysis found that TCR association rates varied across HLA loci, with DRB1 alleles showing the most associated TCRs and HLA-C alleles the fewest. Assigning TCR associations to individual alleles was difficult when HLA alleles, especially DR and DQ, strongly co-occurred. Immune exposure information for the cohort was limited to CMV serostatus. The earlier analysis of about 600 of the donors excluded about 16 rarely observed V segments, including chromosome 9 orphons, because counts were too low. Presence/absence analyses assumed roughly uniform sequencing depth across donors, an assumption that may not hold. In a later analysis, most CMV-associated TCR beta chains were found to appear HLA-restricted, with HLA associations seemingly driven largely by CMV exposure. An earlier analysis of approximately 500 of the donors showed that most TCR beta V segments appeared in productive rearrangements either about 87% or about 30% of the time, which broadly matched IMGT annotations. In a later analysis, HLA-associated TCR beta chains showed more clonal expansion and lower generation probabilities than non-associated chains that were equally common. Because HLA typing was unavailable for some donors at each locus, only the typed subset was used in association tests. The authors suggested that the approach could potentially be extended to other disease states and immunological phenotypes. In a later genetic analysis, fewer N-insertions in productive TCRs were reported among donors in an Asian-associated ancestry cluster than the approximately 630-donor mean. Across donors, most TCR sequences were observed very rarely, whereas some public TCRs were present in many individuals. A total of 150 to 200 TCR beta chains were listed by the study as associated with cytomegalovirus. According to a later analysis, parvovirus B19, influenza, CMV and Epstein-Barr virus appeared linked to several top co-occurrence clusters.

Concerning this clone itself: Its target antigen remains unknown. No much larger clonotype is one base removed from it; base qualities were not supplied. Different DNA sequences within this sample yield the same CDR3.

The sequence came from a human donor in good health. Specimen: PBMCs.

CDR3 sequence: CASSSRQGTNEKLFF. The sequence in DNA is TGTGCCAGCAGCTCTCGACAGGGGACTAATGAAAAACTGTTTTTT. The chain links TRBV5-4 with TRBJ1-4; 8 central bases correspond to TRBD1. V ends up 3 bases short and J 2 bases short, with an unmatched junction base count of 3. Taken from cysteine to phenylalanine, the CDR3 has 15 residues. Only the CDR3 DNA stays, 45 bases, in frame from base 1. The germline V gene (reference sequence) provides CDR1 SGHNT and CDR2 YYREEE.